The 30 T cell receptor beta chains listed next were all sequenced from one sample in a study of CD8 T cells in ankylosing spondylitis. Findings and limits, study-wide: There was a TCR beta motif, made of several highly homologous variants, that appeared characteristic of ankylosing spondylitis blood.

No antigens are known for them. Via MiXCR, TCRdb re-called the 5' RACE reads, giving one row per CDR3 protein. Of under 550,000 distinct CDR3 sequences in the sample, around 26% were seen once. Sequenced input: blood, either unsorted or a sorted T cell fraction (not recorded which). The source of these receptors is a male donor with ankylosing spondylitis.

The gene calls are TRBV29-1 and TRBJ1-1; TRBD1 matches 7 bases. Per the germline V gene, CDR1 is SQVTM and CDR2 is ANQGSEA. The CDR3 is 15 residues long. V dropped 5 bases and J dropped 0; count of bases not matched to a gene: 9. Here the CDR3 DNA reads TGCAGCGTTATGGGGGACAGAGGGGTGAACACTGAAGCTTTCTTT. Its translation: CSVMGDRGVNTEAFF.

The CDR3 DNA follows: TGTGCCAGCAGCCCTTGGCCGGAGGGGTTGGACACTGAAGCTTTCTTT. It specifies CASSPWPEGLDTEAFF. This chain joins TRBV11-2 and TRBJ1-1; D may be TRBD1 (5 bases). V lost 5 bases and J 3 bases, leaving 19 bases between the germline ends. Germline V gives CDR1 SGHAT, CDR2 FQNNGV. The CDR3 is 16 residues long.

The chain carries TRBV18 and TRBJ2-7, with D perhaps matching TRBD1 (6 bases). V lost 2 bases and J lost 5, with 7 bases in between. This CDR3 has 12 residues. Germline V gives CDR1 KGHSH, CDR2 LQKENI. CDR3 sequence reads: CASSPGGHEQYF. CDR3 DNA: TGTGCCAGCTCACCAGGGGGCCACGAGCAGTACTTC.

V usage is TRBV12-3 or TRBV12-4 and J usage is TRBJ1-5; 8 bases map to TRBD1. With V trimmed by 2 bases and J by 5 bases, 5 bases remained unmatched. The CDR3 runs to 15 residues. CDR3 loop: CASSLYRGEDQPQHF. CDR3 nucleotide sequence: TGTGCCAGCAGTTTATACAGGGGGGAGGATCAGCCCCAGCATTTT.

The V call is TRBV30, the J call TRBJ1-6; perhaps TRBD1 as D (5 bases). The CDR3 has 13 amino acids. V was cut by 8 bases and J by 3 bases, with 11 bases left in between. The germline CDR1 and CDR2 sequences are GTSNPN and SVGIG (reference sequence). CDR3 sequence: CAVRQYYNSPLHF. The DNA of the CDR3 is TGTGCCGTTCGACAGTACTATAATTCACCCCTCCACTTT. Together with reference TRBV30 and TRBJ1-6, the CDR3 gives the full variable domain: SQTIHQWPATLVQPVGSPLSLECTVEGTSNPNLYWYRQAAGRGLQLLFYSVGIGQISSEVPQNLSASRPQDRQFILSSKKLLLSDSGFYLCAVRQYYNSPLHFGNGTRLTVT.

This clonotype was counted a few times. The rearrangement joins TRBV4-1 to TRBJ2-5; D might be TRBD2 (6 bases). CDR1 and CDR2 (germline): MGHRA, YSYEKL. V lost 5 bases and J lost 1, with 14 bases in between. This CDR3 is 15 amino acids long. Here the CDR3 DNA reads TGCGCCAGCAGCACTAGGGACTGGCCCCAAGAGACCCAGTACTTC. The encoded protein is CASSTRDWPQETQYF.

This clonotype was counted between two and nine times. The chain uses TRBV20-1 and TRBJ2-1; perhaps TRBD2 as D (5 bases). This CDR3 contains 13 residues. Germline V CDR1 and CDR2: DFQATT, SNEGSKA (reference sequence). V lost 1 base and J lost 5, with 9 bases in between. CDR3 DNA: TGCAGTGCTAGAGGGACTGTTCACAATGAGCAGTTCTTC. Its protein is CSARGTVHNEQFF.

This clonotype turned up a few times. This chain links TRBV2 with TRBJ1-2; 8 bases match TRBD1. The CDR3 sequence is 14 residues long. Looked up from germline, CDR1 is SNHLY and CDR2 is FYNNEI. V dropped 7 bases and J dropped 5; count of bases not matched to a gene: 9. The chain's CDR3 is CASINQDRAYGYTF. CDR3 in DNA: TGTGCCAGCATCAACCAGGACAGGGCTTATGGCTACACCTTC. The variable domain in full, completed from reference TRBV2 and TRBJ1-2, reads EPEVTQTPSHQVTQMGQEVILRCVPISNHLYFYWYRQILGQKVEFLVSFYNNEISEKSEIFDDQFSVERPDGSNFTLKIRSTKLEDSAMYFCASINQDRAYGYTFGSGTRLTVV.

This clonotype turned up a few times. V and J are TRBV10-3 and TRBJ2-6; D is uncertain. The CDR3 is 16 residues long. Germline V lookup: CDR1 ENHRY, CDR2 SYGVKD. Trimming left V 3 bases short and J 1 base short, with 10 bases between. The CDR3 loop is CAISEVSSSGANVLTF. Here the CDR3 DNA reads TGTGCCATCAGTGAAGTGAGCAGTTCTGGGGCCAACGTCCTGACTTTC.

This clonotype was seen a few times. The chain has TRBV7-2 and TRBJ2-1, with TRBD2 as a possible D gene (5 bases). V gave up 5 bases and J gave up 4 bases, with 12 bases separating them. This CDR3 spans 14 amino acids. The germline CDR1 and CDR2 sequences are SGHTA and FQGNSA. CDR3 sequence reads: CASSPRDWYNEQFF. Here the CDR3 DNA reads TGTGCCAGCAGCCCACGGGATTGGTACAATGAGCAGTTCTTC.

This rearrangement joins TRBV7-7 to TRBJ2-3, with D possibly being TRBD2 (6 bases). The CDR3 sequence is 15 residues long. Germline V gene data show CDR1 as SSHAT and CDR2 as FNYEAQ (reference sequence). The V end was cut by 5 bases, the J end by 3 bases, with 15 bases between. The CDR3 loop reads CASSVGRGVTDTQYF. CDR3 nucleotide sequence: TGTGCCAGCAGCGTCGGGAGAGGAGTAACAGATACGCAGTATTTT. Full variable domain (outside the CDR3, taken from reference TRBV7-7 and TRBJ2-3): GAGVSQSPRYKVTKRGQDVTLRCDPISSHATLYWYQQALGQGPEFLTYFNYEAQPDKSGLPSDRFSAERPEGSISTLTIQRTEQRDSAMYRCASSVGRGVTDTQYFGPGTRLTVL.

The CDR3 is CASTRPLAGEVTGELFF. The CDR3 DNA is TGCGCCAGCACCCGGCCGTTAGCGGGAGAGGTCACCGGGGAGCTGTTTTTT. The chain joins TRBV5-1 to TRBJ2-2; 9 bases fit TRBD2. Per germline, CDR1 SGHRS and CDR2 YFSETQ. The CDR3 spans 17 residues. Losses at the gene ends were 6 bases for V and 4 bases for J; bases not matched to a gene: 13. Looking up the rest from reference TRBV5-1 and TRBJ2-2 gives the full variable domain: KAGVTQTPRYLIKTRGQQVTLSCSPISGHRSVSWYQQTPGQGLQFLFEYFSETQRNKGNFPGRFSGRQFSNSRSEMNVSTLELGDSALYLCASTRPLAGEVTGELFFGEGSRLTVL.

This clonotype occurred a few times. The chain couples TRBV20-1 to TRBJ2-5; D is uncertain. Germline V gene data show CDR1 as DFQATT and CDR2 as SNEGSKA (reference sequence). This CDR3 is built from 12 residues. The V and J ends lost 6 bases and 1 base respectively, with 9 bases between them. CDR3 sequence reads: CSAGRFQETQYF. The CDR3 DNA is TGCAGTGCCGGAAGATTCCAAGAGACCCAGTACTTC.

This clonotype came up a few times. J is TRBJ1-4 and V is TRBV7-2; possible D gene TRBD1, 5 bases. Trimming took off 4 bases at V and 7 bases at J, with 16 bases between the two ends. Per germline, CDR1 SGHTA and CDR2 FQGNSA. The CDR3 consists of 15 residues. CDR3 nucleotides: TGTGCCAGCAGCTCCGACAGCTACAACATTGAAAAACTGTTTTTT. It specifies CASSSDSYNIEKLFF.

The chain couples TRBV15 to TRBJ2-3; no clear D. The CDR3 contains 13 residues. Germline CDR1 reads LNHNV; CDR2 reads YYDKDF (reference sequence). The germline V and J ends were trimmed by 0 bases and 1 base, with 2 bases remaining between them. In nucleotides, the CDR3 is TGTGCCACCAGCAGAGATCGCACAGATACGCAGTATTTT. Its protein is CATSRDRTDTQYF. Based on the CDR3 plus reference TRBV15 and TRBJ2-3, the full variable domain is DAMVIQNPRYQVTQFGKPVTLSCSQTLNHNVMYWYQQKSSQAPKLLFHYYDKDFNNEADTPDNFQSRRPNTSFCFLDIRSPGLGDTAMYLCATSRDRTDTQYFGPGTRLTVL.

This clonotype was observed a handful of times. This chain connects TRBV7-9 to TRBJ1-2; TRBD1 matches 8 bases. The CDR3 contains 13 residues. J was trimmed by 8 bases and V by 3 bases; bases with no gene match: 5. CDR1 is SEHNR and CDR2 is FQNEAQ in the germline V gene (reference sequence). DNA of the CDR3: TGTGCCAGCAGCTTGGACAGGGTAGAGGGCTACACCTTC. It specifies CASSLDRVEGYTF.

The chain employs TRBV29-1 and TRBJ1-2; D gene ambiguous. V was cut by 7 bases and J by 5 bases, with 20 bases left in between. The CDR3 runs to 14 residues. The germline V gene has CDR1 SQVTM and CDR2 ANQGSEA. The CDR3 nucleotides read TGCAGCGCGGCCCAGGACGTCGTCGGGTATGGCTACACCTTC. Its translation is CSAAQDVVGYGYTF.

Only a few counts were recorded for this clonotype. Germline is not matched at one junction end, which may reflect a read error. V usage is TRBV2 and J usage is TRBJ2-3; possibly TRBD2 for D (6 bases). CDR1 is SNHLY and CDR2 is FYNNEI in the germline V gene. The CDR3 runs to 13 residues. The CDR3 nucleotides are TGTGCCTCCCCGGCGGGAAGCACAGATACTCAGTATTTT. It specifies CASPAGSTDTQYF.

As to this clonotype: Just one base apart from a much larger clone, this may be a read error. This chain connects TRBV20-1 to TRBJ2-1; possible D gene TRBD2, 6 bases. This CDR3 is built from 16 residues. The germline V gene has CDR1 DFQATT and CDR2 SNEGSKA (reference sequence). The CDR3 coding sequence is TGCTGTTTGGTCTCCCTCAATAGCGGAGCCTACAATGAGCAGTTCTTC. Protein product: CCLVSLNSGAYNEQFF.

The chain has TRBV29-1 and TRBJ1-1; 9 bases are a match to TRBD1. Germline V lookup: CDR1 SQVTM, CDR2 ANQGSEA. This CDR3 region has 15 residues. Trimming at V came to 1 base and at J to 6 bases, leaving 9 bases not matched to a gene. DNA of the CDR3: TGCAGCGTTGAAGTATCGGACAGGGGTCCCCCTGAAGCTTTCTTT. This gives the protein CSVEVSDRGPPEAFF. Using reference TRBV29-1 and TRBJ1-1 for the parts outside the CDR3, the full variable domain is SAVISQKPSRDICQRGTSLTIQCQVDSQVTMMFWYRQQPGQSLTLIATANQGSEATYESGFVIDKFPISRPNLTFSTLTVSNMSPEDSSIYLCSVEVSDRGPPEAFFGQGTRLTVV.

The chain combines TRBV7-9 with TRBJ1-2; D possibly corresponds to TRBD1 (6 bases). The ends were cut back, 5 bases at V and 3 bases at J, with 19 bases in the middle. Per the germline V gene, CDR1 is SEHNR and CDR2 is FQNEAQ (reference sequence). This CDR3 comprises 16 residues. CDR3 DNA: TGTGCCAGCAGCAACTCAAATCTCGGGGGCTACTATGGCTACACCTTC. Translated, it gives CASSNSNLGGYYGYTF.

This sequence joins TRBV25-1 and TRBJ1-1; D might be TRBD1 (5 bases). The CDR3 is made up of 14 amino acids. Germline assignment: CDR1 MGHDK and CDR2 SYGVNS. The V and J ends lost 0 bases and 6 bases respectively, with 11 bases between them. The CDR3 loop reads CASSEYRGDSEAFF. The DNA for the CDR3 is TGTGCCAGCAGTGAATATCGGGGGGACTCTGAAGCTTTCTTT.

This rearrangement joins TRBV28 to TRBJ2-7, with 7 bases aligning to TRBD2. This CDR3 has 13 amino acids. The V gene end was trimmed by 5 bases and the J gene end by 6 bases; junction bases not matched to a gene: 7. CDR1 and CDR2 from the germline V gene are MDHEN and SYDVKM. CDR3 in amino acids: CASSPRLAVEQYV. The CDR3 nucleotides are TGTGCCAGCAGTCCTCGACTAGCAGTCGAGCAGTACGTC.

This chain joins TRBV27 and TRBJ1-4; D might be TRBD1 (5 bases). The CDR3 has 17 residues. Germline CDR1 and CDR2: MNHEY and SMNVEV (reference sequence). Trimming cost V 6 bases and J 7 bases, with 24 bases left between them. The CDR3, as DNA: TGTGCCAGCAGAAGCGACGCCTATGGGACCAGCAGTGAAAAACTGTTTTTT. This codes for CASRSDAYGTSSEKLFF. The full variable domain, with the rest looked up from reference TRBV27 and TRBJ1-4, is EAQVTQNPRYLITVTGKKLTVTCSQNMNHEYMSWYRQDPGLGLRQIYYSMNVEVTDKGDVPEGYKVSRKEKRNFPLILESPSPNQTSLYFCASRSDAYGTSSEKLFFGSGTQLSVL.

This chain uses TRBV4-1 with TRBJ1-2; D not resolved. V gave up 0 bases and J gave up 4 bases, with 12 bases separating them. This CDR3 is 15 amino acids long. Germline V CDR1 and CDR2: MGHRA, YSYEKL. The CDR3 DNA sequence: TGCGCCAGCAGCCAAGAAGGTGCAAGGGCCTATGGCTACACCTTC. Translating gives CASSQEGARAYGYTF.

The chain combines TRBV11-3 with TRBJ1-1; a weak D match, TRBD1 (6 bases). Per germline, CDR1 SGHNT and CDR2 YENEEA. V was clipped by 4 bases and J by 3 bases, with 15 bases between them. The CDR3 length is 15 residues. The CDR3, as DNA: TGTGCCAGCAGCTACGAGGGGGGCAAGGACACTGAAGCTTTCTTT. Its protein is CASSYEGGKDTEAFF.

This chain links TRBV15 with TRBJ2-1; TRBD2 matches at 12 bases. V shed 5 bases, J shed 10 bases, and the junction held 6 bases outside the gene matches. From germline, CDR1 is LNHNV and CDR2 YYDKDF (reference sequence). The CDR3 totals 14 residues. The CDR3, as DNA: TGTGCCACCAGCTCTAGCGGGAGGGCGAGGGAGCAGTTCTTC. This encodes CATSSSGRAREQFF.

The V and J genes are TRBV12-3 or TRBV12-4 and TRBJ2-4; no firm D call. The CDR3 is made up of 14 amino acids. Trimming took 5 bases from V and 2 from J, leaving 10 bases between them. CDR3 loop: CASSPGPPKNIQYF. CDR3 DNA: TGTGCCAGCAGTCCCGGGCCACCCAAAAACATTCAGTACTTC.

The chain carries TRBV29-1 and TRBJ2-1; D is perhaps TRBD1 (5 bases). V dropped 4 bases and J dropped 3 bases, with 13 bases sitting between them. Germline V gene sequence: CDR1 SQVTM, CDR2 ANQGSEA. This CDR3 has 14 amino acids. The CDR3 DNA follows: TGCAGCGTTGGACAGTTTCCCGTCTACAATGAGCAGTTCTTC. This codes for CSVGQFPVYNEQFF.

The genes are TRBV11-2 and TRBJ2-1; D assignment may be TRBD1 or TRBD2 (8 bases each). This CDR3 is 15 amino acids long. The V end was cut by 5 bases, the J end by 10 bases, with 21 bases between. Germline CDR1 SGHAT, CDR2 FQNNGV. CDR3 sequence reads: CASSQGASGSGEQFF. The CDR3 DNA reads TGTGCCAGCAGCCAGGGGGCTAGCGGGTCGGGGGAGCAGTTCTTC.